The rows below give T cell receptor beta chains drawn from one sample of a study of T cell responses to AZD1222 COVID-19 vaccine. Measured with immunoSEQ multiplex PCR; TCRdb has only the in-frame clones, and not every one. The table includes approximately 120,000 clones, just over 90% detected once. The sequencing here drew on peripheral blood, taken on day 0 of AZD1222 vaccination. These receptors were taken from an adult in good health. The CDR3 runs from the conserved cysteine through the conserved F or W. Fields, in order: J gene, clone size, V gene, D gene, CDR3 protein, CDR3 DNA. D genes are given only for firm matches. Where a row states a size, it is once, few, many or the class of an expanded clone; other rows omit it.

TRBJ2-3 | - | TRBV27 | - | CASSLAQGTDTQYF | TGTGCCAGCAGTTTAGCACAGGGAACAGATACGCAGTATTTT
TRBJ2-7 | - | TRBV14 | TRBD1 | CASSQGTGGVYEQYF | TGTGCCAGCAGCCAAGGGACAGGGGGGGTCTACGAGCAGTACTTC
TRBJ1-2 | few | TRBV4-1 | TRBD1 | CASSLFNRGGYTF | TGCGCCAGCAGCCTCTTTAACAGGGGAGGCTACACCTTC
TRBJ2-1 | - | TRBV4-1 | - | CASSQGPASSYNEQFF | TGCGCCAGCAGCCAAGGCCCCGCAAGCTCCTACAATGAGCAGTTCTTC
TRBJ1-1 | - | TRBV19 | TRBD1 | CASSIPGGEAFF | TGTGCCAGTAGTATACCAGGGGGTGAAGCTTTCTTT
TRBJ1-4 | - | TRBV15 | - | CATSRVDEKLFF | TGTGCCACCAGCAGAGTAGACGAAAAACTGTTTTTT
TRBJ2-4 | - | TRBV24-1 | TRBD2 | CATSDHGTRLAKNIQYF | TGTGCCACCAGTGACCACGGGACTAGACTAGCCAAAAACATTCAGTACTTC
TRBJ1-5 | - | TRBV10-2 | - | CATSWDYSNQPQHF | TGCGCCACCAGTTGGGATTATAGCAATCAGCCCCAGCATTTT
TRBJ2-5 | few | TRBV14 | - | CASSQDVRTEETQYF | TGTGCCAGCAGCCAAGACGTCAGGACCGAAGAGACCCAGTACTTC
TRBJ2-3 | - | TRBV7-2 | - | CASSSPRGPKGSSTDTQYF | TGTGCCAGCAGCTCACCCCGGGGCCCGAAGGGGTCTAGCACAGATACGCAGTATTTT
TRBJ1-2 | - | TRBV28 | TRBD1 | CASSPHSTGGYGYTF | TGTGCCAGCAGTCCCCACTCGACAGGGGGGTATGGCTACACCTTC
TRBJ2-3 | - | TRBV24-1 | TRBD1 | CATSTRTGAAGDTQYF | TGTGCCACCAGTACCCGGACAGGGGCCGCAGGGGATACGCAGTATTTT
TRBJ1-1 | once | TRBV5-4 | TRBD1 | CASSLRQGTEAFF | TGTGCCAGCAGCTTGCGACAGGGCACTGAAGCTTTCTTT
TRBJ2-3 | - | TRBV7-7 | - | CASSLAPGSDTQYF | TGTGCTAGCAGCTTAGCGCCGGGTTCAGATACGCAGTATTTT
TRBJ2-5 | - | TRBV5-1 | - | CASSVTGETQYF | TGCGCCAGCAGCGTGACGGGAGAGACCCAGTACTTC
TRBJ2-1 | - | TRBV7-3 | - | CASSRRGAVDEQFF | TGTGCCAGCAGTCGTCGGGGGGCAGTCGATGAGCAGTTCTTC
TRBJ2-3 | many | TRBV21-1 | - | CASSHGGVSTDTQYF | TGTGCCAGCAGCCACGGGGGGGTTAGCACAGATACGCAGTATTTT
TRBJ1-5 | - | TRBV6-1 | - | CASSETGLNQPQHF | TGTGCCAGCAGTGAAACGGGACTTAATCAGCCCCAGCATTTT
TRBJ1-1 | - | TRBV19 | - | CASSQSRGTEAFF | TGTGCCAGTAGTCAATCCAGGGGTACTGAAGCTTTCTTT
TRBJ1-2 | - | TRBV15 | - | CATSQRGLSGYTF | TGTGCCACCAGTCAGCGGGGTCTGAGTGGCTACACCTTC
TRBJ1-6 | - | TRBV30 | - | CAWSVGGRRSSPLHF | TGTGCCTGGAGTGTCGGAGGGAGGAGAAGTTCACCCCTCCACTTT
TRBJ1-2 | - | TRBV4-3 | - | CASSQALGRDLRGYTF | TGCGCCAGCAGCCAAGCCTTAGGTAGGGACCTCCGTGGCTACACCTTC
TRBJ2-3 | - | TRBV13 | - | CASSLAGTDTQYF | TGTGCCAGCAGCTTAGCCGGCACAGATACGCAGTATTTT
TRBJ1-1 | - | TRBV10-3 | TRBD1 | CAISPGQGTTEAFF | TGTGCCATCAGCCCGGGACAGGGTACAACTGAAGCTTTCTTT
TRBJ2-3 | - | TRBV7-3 | TRBD1 | CASSASDRGFSTDTQYF | TGTGCCAGCAGCGCCTCGGACAGGGGTTTTAGCACAGATACGCAGTATTTT
TRBJ1-2 | - | TRBV19 | - | CASSSSGGNYGYTF | TGTGCCAGTAGTTCCTCGGGAGGGAACTATGGCTACACCTTC
TRBJ2-2 | - | TRBV7-2 | - | CASRQGTQRGNTGELFF | TGTGCCAGCAGACAGGGGACCCAGCGGGGAAACACCGGGGAGCTGTTTTTT
TRBJ1-3 | - | TRBV7-3 | - | CASGNPIGNTIYF | TGTGCCAGCGGTAACCCTATCGGAAACACCATATATTTT
TRBJ2-1 | - | TRBV3-1/TRBV3-2 | TRBD2 | CASSWTSGGDEQFF | TGTGCCAGCAGCTGGACTAGCGGTGGGGATGAGCAGTTCTTC
TRBJ1-1 | few | TRBV19 | - | CASSSSSWTAFF | TGTGCCAGTAGTTCCTCGTCCTGGACGGCTTTCTTT
TRBJ1-1 | - | TRBV11-2 | - | CASSFISGDTEAFF | TGTGCCAGCAGCTTCATTTCAGGGGACACTGAAGCTTTCTTT
TRBJ1-2 | - | TRBV6-5 | - | CASSYSAGRDYGYTF | TGTGCCAGCAGTTACTCAGCAGGAAGGGACTATGGCTACACCTTC
TRBJ1-4 | - | TRBV4-3 | - | CASSQGNSFNEKLFF | TGCGCCAGCAGCCAAGGGAACAGCTTTAATGAAAAACTGTTTTTT
TRBJ1-1 | once | TRBV5-1 | - | CASSLVGPEMNTEAFF | TGCGCCAGCAGCTTGGTAGGGCCGGAAATGAACACTGAAGCTTTCTTT
TRBJ2-7 | - | TRBV6-4 | TRBD1 | CASSDSGQGRYEQYF | TGTGCCAGCAGTGACTCAGGACAGGGTCGGTACGAGCAGTACTTC
TRBJ2-3 | - | TRBV20-1 | - | CSASNVGVSTDTQYF | TGCAGTGCTAGTAATGTCGGGGTTAGCACAGATACGCAGTATTTT
TRBJ1-2 | - | TRBV27 | - | CASSLTRNYGYTF | TGTGCCAGCAGTTTGACACGAAACTATGGCTACACCTTC
TRBJ2-1 | - | TRBV5-6 | - | CASRPSPYWDSYNEQFF | TGTGCCAGCAGACCCTCACCCTACTGGGACTCATACAATGAGCAGTTCTTC
TRBJ2-4 | - | TRBV6-6 | - | CASSSPRGKNIQYF | TGTGCCAGCAGTTCCCCCCGGGGAAAAAACATTCAGTACTTC
TRBJ2-1 | - | TRBV9 | TRBD2 | CASSVAGGPKNEQFF | TGTGCCAGCAGCGTAGCGGGAGGGCCTAAGAATGAGCAGTTCTTC
TRBJ1-2 | - | TRBV4-1 | TRBD1 | CASSPLGTGTYGYTF | TGCGCCAGCAGCCCCCTTGGGACAGGGACCTATGGCTACACCTTC
TRBJ2-2 | once | TRBV18 | TRBD1 | CASSPRDRIYTGELFF | TGTGCCAGCTCACCGAGGGACAGGATCTATACCGGGGAGCTGTTTTTT
TRBJ2-3 | - | TRBV10-3 | - | CAISDSKHGPDTQYF | TGTGCCATCAGTGATTCAAAGCATGGGCCAGATACGCAGTATTTT
TRBJ2-2 | - | TRBV4-1 | TRBD2 | CASSLPGGTGELFF | TGCGCCAGCAGCCTACCGGGAGGGACCGGGGAGCTGTTTTTT